These 14 T cell receptor beta chains originate from one sample sequenced in a study of PD-1 blockade in classical Hodgkin lymphoma. Here immunoSEQ multiplex PCR was the method, and the copy in TCRdb shows in-frame clones only, minus some. The sample holds roughly 21,000 clones, approximately 87% seen once. Time point given: newly diagnosed, previously untreated cHL patient sample. After PBMCs were thawed, their CD8+ T cells were isolated by magnetic negative selection. Specimen: CD8+ T cells from blood. The receptor source for this set is a human donor with classical Hodgkin lymphoma.

This chain uses TRBV5-4 with TRBJ2-7; 7 positions agree with TRBD1. Trimming took 0 bases from V and 1 from J; bases not matched to a gene: 1. From germline, CDR1 is SGHNT and CDR2 YYREEE (reference sequence). The CDR3 has 14 amino acids. Here the CDR3 reads CASSLGDSSYEQYF. The DNA for the CDR3 is TGTGCCAGCAGCTTGGGGGACAGTTCCTACGAGCAGTACTTC. The whole variable domain, remainder taken from reference TRBV5-4 and TRBJ2-7, is ETGVTQSPTHLIKTRGQQVTLRCSSQSGHNTVSWYQQALGQGPQFIFQYYREEENGRGNFPPRFSGLQFPNYSSELNVNALELDDSALYLCASSLGDSSYEQYFGPGTRLTVT.

The rearrangement uses TRBV6-5 and TRBJ1-2, with 7 bases aligning to TRBD1. The trim removed 6 bases at V and 8 bases at J, leaving 9 bases unmatched. The CDR3 spans 13 residues. CDR1 MNHEY and CDR2 SVGAGI come from the germline V gene. CDR3 DNA: TGTGCCAGCAGGACAGGGCGACGCTGGGGCTACACCTTC. Residues: CASRTGRRWGYTF.

The gene calls are TRBV2 and TRBJ1-3; D is unresolved. The germline CDR1 and CDR2 sequences are SNHLY and FYNNEI. CDR3 length: 16 amino acids. V was pared by 6 bases and J by 0 bases, with 15 bases between. The CDR3 coding sequence is TGTGCCAGCAGCCTTATAGATGTTCGCTCTGGAAACACCATATATTTT. This sequence encodes CASSLIDVRSGNTIYF.

This clone is a singleton in its sample. The rearrangement links TRBV27 to TRBJ1-2; D might be TRBD1 (6 bases). Germline CDR1 is MNHEY and CDR2 is SMNVEV (reference sequence). V lost 6 bases and J 4 bases, leaving 12 bases between the germline ends. The CDR3 totals 13 residues. The CDR3 here is CASRSSRGYGYTF. CDR3 bases: TGTGCCAGCAGGTCGAGCAGGGGCTATGGCTACACCTTC.

Only one count was recorded for this clone. The chain is built from TRBV9 and TRBJ2-7; 7 bases match TRBD1. The CDR3 runs to 14 residues. J gave up 3 bases and V 0 bases, and 3 bases lay outside the gene matches. Germline V gene sequence: CDR1 SGDLS, CDR2 YYNGEE. The chain's CDR3 is CASSVGGGDYEQYF. CDR3 DNA: TGTGCCAGCAGCGTAGGAGGGGGCGACTACGAGCAGTACTTC.

This clone has a single count. The V gene is TRBV27, the J gene TRBJ1-4; TRBD1 might be the D (5 bases). Germline V gene sequence: CDR1 MNHEY, CDR2 SMNVEV (reference sequence). The CDR3 runs 15 residues. Trimming removed 6 bases from V and 3 bases from J, with 14 bases in between. This chain's CDR3 is CASRSIDSSNEKLFF. Here the CDR3 DNA reads TGTGCCAGCAGGTCTATCGACAGCTCTAATGAAAAACTGTTTTTT.

The V and J genes are TRBV6-6 and TRBJ1-2; D may be TRBD1 (6 bases). The CDR3 spans 16 residues. Trimming removed 5 bases at V and 4 bases at J, with 20 bases between. Germline CDR1 and CDR2: MNHNY and SVGAGI (reference sequence). The CDR3 loop is CASSPRTSRGTYGYTF. CDR3 coding DNA: TGTGCCAGCAGTCCTAGAACGTCGAGGGGGACCTATGGCTACACCTTC.

CDR3 amino acids: CASSEASPGDGREKLFF. The CDR3 DNA is TGTGCCAGCAGTGAAGCGTCCCCTGGGGACGGGCGGGAAAAACTGTTTTTT. This chain joins TRBV6-1 and TRBJ1-4, with D possibly matching TRBD1 (5 bases). There are 17 residues in the CDR3. Trimming stripped 0 bases from V and 8 bases from J, with 19 bases between. Germline CDR1 reads MNHNS; CDR2 reads SASEGT.

This clone has a single count. The chain uses TRBV7-9 and TRBJ2-7; D is possibly TRBD1 (5 bases). Germline V gene sequence: CDR1 SEHNR, CDR2 FQNEAQ (reference sequence). Deletions cut 3 bases from V and 4 bases from J, with 13 bases between. The CDR3 runs to 14 residues. DNA for the CDR3: TGTGCCAGCAGCTTTGCGACAGAGATATACGAGCAGTACTTC. It encodes CASSFATEIYEQYF. Combining the CDR3 with reference TRBV7-9 and TRBJ2-7 gives the whole variable domain DTGVSQNPRHKITKRGQNVTFRCDPISEHNRLYWYRQTLGQGPEFLTYFQNEAQLEKSRLLSDRFSAERPKGSFSTLEIQRTEQGDSAMYLCASSFATEIYEQYFGPGTRLTVT.

The chain employs TRBV4-3 and TRBJ1-1; no definite D call. This CDR3 comprises 13 residues. Germline values: CDR1 LGHNA, CDR2 YSLEER. The V end was cut by 4 bases, the J end by 3 bases, with 9 bases between. This CDR3 reads CASSPFRDTEAFF. The DNA of the CDR3 is TGCGCCAGCAGCCCCTTTCGGGACACTGAAGCTTTCTTT.

This chain connects TRBV4-3 to TRBJ1-2; TRBD1 matches at 9 bases. CDR3 length equals 15 residues. After removal of 5 bases from V and 6 bases from J, the junction contained 10 bases not matched to a gene. CDR1 is LGHNA and CDR2 is YSLEER in the germline V gene. In DNA form, the CDR3 reads TGCGCCAGCAGCGACACTCTGAGACAGGGGGATGGCTACACCTTC. It translates to CASSDTLRQGDGYTF.

This chain's CDR3 is CASSLTGGLLNTEAFF. The CDR3 nucleotides are TGCGCCAGCTCCTTAACAGGGGGCTTATTGAACACTGAAGCTTTCTTT. The rearrangement links TRBV5-1 to TRBJ1-1; 9 bases line up with TRBD1. Per germline, CDR1 SGHRS and CDR2 YFSETQ. The length of the CDR3 is 16 residues. The J segment lost 0 bases and the V segment lost 7 bases, leaving 10 bases of the junction unmatched.

The chain couples TRBV27 to TRBJ1-1, with 8 positions matching TRBD1. Trimming removed 5 bases from V and 5 bases from J; junction bases left unmatched: 7. Germline CDR1 is MNHEY and CDR2 is SMNVEV (reference sequence). The CDR3 covers 14 residues. This CDR3 is CASSLDRGGTEAFF. CDR3 bases: TGTGCCAGCAGTCTCGACAGGGGTGGGACTGAAGCTTTCTTT.

The rearrangement links TRBV5-1 to TRBJ2-7, with TRBD1 identical over 8 bases. V lost 0 bases and J lost 9; bases outside the gene matches: 11. The CDR3 sequence is 15 residues long. CDR1 is SGHRS, CDR2 YFSETQ, per germline. As DNA, the CDR3 is TGCGCCAGCAGCTTGGGGGGGACAGGTGATATCAGGCAGTACTTC. It is translated as CASSLGGTGDIRQYF.